The 11 T cell receptor beta chains listed next were all sequenced from one sample in a study of T cell responses to AZD1222 COVID-19 vaccine. TCRdb's copy holds only in-frame clones and misses some; the assay was immunoSEQ multiplex PCR. The data hold some 150,000 clones, with about 89% observed a single time. This sample comprised peripheral blood, obtained on day 0 of AZD1222 vaccination. The receptor set was obtained from an adult in good health.

The J gene is TRBJ2-1, the V gene TRBV6-1, with D unclear. Deletions cut 0 bases from V and 5 bases from J, with 11 bases between. The CDR3 length is 15 residues. Germline V gives CDR1 MNHNS, CDR2 SASEGT. CDR3 DNA sequence: TGTGCCAGCAGTGAAGCTGGGCAGCCCCACAATGAGCAGTTCTTC. This encodes CASSEAGQPHNEQFF.

V is TRBV5-1 and J is TRBJ2-3, with D possibly TRBD2 on 6 matching bases. The CDR3 totals 15 residues. Between the trimmed V and J ends, which lost 4 bases and 3 bases, there was a span of 15 bases. CDR1 is SGHRS, CDR2 YFSETQ, per germline. This CDR3 is CASSAEGPSTDTQYF. CDR3 in DNA: TGCGCCAGCAGCGCGGAGGGTCCCAGTACAGATACGCAGTATTTT. The variable domain in full, completed from reference TRBV5-1 and TRBJ2-3, reads KAGVTQTPRYLIKTRGQQVTLSCSPISGHRSVSWYQQTPGQGLQFLFEYFSETQRNKGNFPGRFSGRQFSNSRSEMNVSTLELGDSALYLCASSAEGPSTDTQYFGPGTRLTVL.

The chain carries TRBV5-1 and TRBJ2-2; 10 bases fit TRBD1. There are 14 residues in the CDR3. CDR1 and CDR2 (germline): SGHRS, YFSETQ. J gave up 6 bases and V 2 bases, and 1 base lay outside the gene matches. The CDR3 here is CASSLDRGPGELFF. Here the CDR3 DNA reads TGCGCCAGCAGCTTAGACAGGGGGCCCGGGGAGCTGTTTTTT. The whole variable domain, filled in from reference TRBV5-1 and TRBJ2-2, reads KAGVTQTPRYLIKTRGQQVTLSCSPISGHRSVSWYQQTPGQGLQFLFEYFSETQRNKGNFPGRFSGRQFSNSRSEMNVSTLELGDSALYLCASSLDRGPGELFFGEGSRLTVL.

The genes are TRBV11-2 and TRBJ2-3; D uncertain. CDR1 and CDR2 (germline): SGHAT, FQNNGV. The V and J ends lost 5 bases and 4 bases respectively, with 13 bases between them. This CDR3 has 14 amino acids. The CDR3 sequence: CASSNNLASDTQYF. The CDR3 bases are TGTGCCAGCAGCAATAATTTGGCGTCAGATACGCAGTATTTT.

The sample holds many counts of this clone. The V gene is TRBV6-5, the J gene TRBJ2-1, with TRBD2 matching over 10 bases. The germline V gene encodes CDR1 MNHEY and CDR2 SVGAGI. The CDR3 runs to 15 residues. The ends lost 1 base at V and 4 bases at J; junction bases unmatched: 1. As DNA, the CDR3 is TGTGCCAGCAGTTACTTAGCGGGAGGTTACAATGAGCAGTTCTTC. It codes for CASSYLAGGYNEQFF.

The genes are TRBV12-3 or TRBV12-4 and TRBJ1-2; tentatively, D is TRBD1 (5 bases). The CDR3 runs 13 residues. Trimming cost V 5 bases and J 4 bases, with 11 bases left between them. The CDR3 loop reads CASSPQGFYGYTF. The CDR3 coding sequence is TGTGCCAGCAGTCCTCAGGGTTTCTATGGCTACACCTTC.

DNA for the CDR3: TGTGCCAGCAGTTACTCAGCAGGGTTTGGAAACACCATATATTTT. Translated, it gives CASSYSAGFGNTIYF. The V call is TRBV6-5, the J call TRBJ1-3; TRBD1 might be the D (5 bases). Per germline, CDR1 MNHEY and CDR2 SVGAGI. CDR3 length: 15 residues. Trimming took 0 bases from V and 3 from J, leaving 9 bases between them.

The chain uses TRBV7-9 and TRBJ1-1, with 8 bases matching TRBD1. Looked up from germline, CDR1 is SEHNR and CDR2 is FQNEAQ (reference sequence). The CDR3 runs 14 residues. V trimming: 5 bases; J trimming: 4 bases; junction bases outside the gene matches: 6. CDR3 sequence (DNA): TGTGCCAGCAGCGTCACCACAGGGGGCACTGAAGCTTTCTTT. Translating gives CASSVTTGGTEAFF.

To note about this clone: The sample has other DNA sequences that encode this CDR3 too. The chain carries TRBV12-3 or TRBV12-4 and TRBJ1-6; no definite D call. The CDR3 totals 12 residues. V was shortened by 3 bases and J by 7 bases, with 4 bases between the two germline ends. As DNA, the CDR3 is TGTGCCAGCAGTTTCGGGAATTCACCCCTCCACTTT. It yields the protein CASSFGNSPLHF.

The chain carries TRBV6-5 and TRBJ1-3, with D unclear. Germline loops: CDR1 MNHEY, CDR2 SVGAGI. Trimming cost V 6 bases and J 0 bases, with 6 bases left between them. This CDR3 is 13 amino acids long. The CDR3 protein is CASRMGSGNTIYF. The CDR3 DNA sequence: TGTGCCAGCAGGATGGGCTCTGGAAACACCATATATTTT.

This chain joins TRBV30 and TRBJ1-1; D is undetermined. The CDR3 is 19 amino acids. Deletions cut 0 bases from V and 0 bases from J, with 23 bases between. Germline CDR1 reads GTSNPN; CDR2 reads SVGIG (reference sequence). CDR3: CAWSVPLTAQWTMNTEAFF. CDR3 nucleotide sequence: TGTGCCTGGAGTGTACCATTGACGGCACAGTGGACTATGAACACTGAAGCTTTCTTT. The full variable domain, completed using reference TRBV30 and TRBJ1-1, is SQTIHQWPATLVQPVGSPLSLECTVEGTSNPNLYWYRQAAGRGLQLLFYSVGIGQISSEVPQNLSASRPQDRQFILSSKKLLLSDSGFYLCAWSVPLTAQWTMNTEAFFGQGTRLTVV.